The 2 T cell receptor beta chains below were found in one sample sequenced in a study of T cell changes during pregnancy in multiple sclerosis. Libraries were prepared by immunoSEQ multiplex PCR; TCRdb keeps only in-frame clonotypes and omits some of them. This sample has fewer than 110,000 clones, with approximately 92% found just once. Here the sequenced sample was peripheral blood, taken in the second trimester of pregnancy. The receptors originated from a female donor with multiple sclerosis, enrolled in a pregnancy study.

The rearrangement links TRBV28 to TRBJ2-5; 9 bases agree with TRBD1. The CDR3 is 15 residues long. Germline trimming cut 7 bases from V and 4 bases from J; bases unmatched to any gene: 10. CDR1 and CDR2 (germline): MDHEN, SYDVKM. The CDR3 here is CASNQRSTGGETQYF. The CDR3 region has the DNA TGTGCCAGCAACCAAAGATCGACAGGGGGAGAGACCCAGTACTTC.

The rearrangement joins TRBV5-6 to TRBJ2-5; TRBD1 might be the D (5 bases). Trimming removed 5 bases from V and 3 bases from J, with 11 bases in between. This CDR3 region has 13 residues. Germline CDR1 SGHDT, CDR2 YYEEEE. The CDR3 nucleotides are TGTGCCAGCAGATACGACAGCAAAGAGACCCAGTACTTC. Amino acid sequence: CASRYDSKETQYF.